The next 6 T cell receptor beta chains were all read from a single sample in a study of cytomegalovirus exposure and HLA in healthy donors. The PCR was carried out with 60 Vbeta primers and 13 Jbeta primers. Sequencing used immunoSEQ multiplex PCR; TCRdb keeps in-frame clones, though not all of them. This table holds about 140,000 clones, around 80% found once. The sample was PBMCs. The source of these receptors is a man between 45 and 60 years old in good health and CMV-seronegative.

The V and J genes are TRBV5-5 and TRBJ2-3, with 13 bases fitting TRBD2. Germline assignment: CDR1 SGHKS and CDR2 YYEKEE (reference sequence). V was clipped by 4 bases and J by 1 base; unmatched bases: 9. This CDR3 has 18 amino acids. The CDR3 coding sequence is TGTGCCAGCAGCAGATGGACTAGCGGGAGATCCGGCACAGATACGCAGTATTTT. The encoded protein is CASSRWTSGRSGTDTQYF.

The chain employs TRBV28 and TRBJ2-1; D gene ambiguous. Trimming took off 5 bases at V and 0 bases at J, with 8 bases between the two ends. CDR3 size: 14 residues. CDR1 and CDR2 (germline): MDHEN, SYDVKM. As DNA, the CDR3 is TGTGCCAGCAGTGAGCGAAGCTCCTACAATGAGCAGTTCTTC. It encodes CASSERSSYNEQFF. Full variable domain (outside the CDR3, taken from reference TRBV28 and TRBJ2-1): DVKVTQSSRYLVKRTGEKVFLECVQDMDHENMFWYRQDPGLGLRLIYFSYDVKMKEKGDIPEGYSVSREKKERFSLILESASTNQTSMYLCASSERSSYNEQFFGPGTRLTVL.

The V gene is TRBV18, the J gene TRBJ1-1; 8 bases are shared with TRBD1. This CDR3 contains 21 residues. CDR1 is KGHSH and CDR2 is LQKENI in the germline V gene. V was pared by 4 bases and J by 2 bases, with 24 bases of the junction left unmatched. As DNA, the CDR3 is TGTGCCAGCTCACTAAATAGAGCCGGTCTCCCAGGGGGCCAGGGTAACACTGAAGCTTTCTTT. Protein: CASSLNRAGLPGGQGNTEAFF. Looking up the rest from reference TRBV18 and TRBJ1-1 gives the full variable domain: NAGVMQNPRHLVRRRGQEARLRCSPMKGHSHVYWYRQLPEEGLKFMVYLQKENIIDESGMPKERFSAEFPKEGPSILRIQQVVRGDSAAYFCASSLNRAGLPGGQGNTEAFFGQGTRLTVV.

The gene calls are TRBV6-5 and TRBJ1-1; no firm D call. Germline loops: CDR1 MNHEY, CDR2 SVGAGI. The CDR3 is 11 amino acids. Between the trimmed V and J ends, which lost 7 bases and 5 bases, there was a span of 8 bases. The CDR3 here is CASNRETEAFF. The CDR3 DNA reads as TGTGCCAGCAATCGGGAAACTGAAGCTTTCTTT.

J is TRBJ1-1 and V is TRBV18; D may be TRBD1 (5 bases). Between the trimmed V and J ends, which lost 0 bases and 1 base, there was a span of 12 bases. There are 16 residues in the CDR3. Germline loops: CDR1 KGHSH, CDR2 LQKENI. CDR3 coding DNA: TGTGCCAGCTCACCACCGTCGGGCGGACAGAACACTGAAGCTTTCTTT. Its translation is CASSPPSGGQNTEAFF.

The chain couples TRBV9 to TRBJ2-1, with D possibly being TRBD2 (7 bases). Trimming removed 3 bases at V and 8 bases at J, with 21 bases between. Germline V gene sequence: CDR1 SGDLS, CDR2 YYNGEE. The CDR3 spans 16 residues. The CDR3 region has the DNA TGTGCCAGCAGCGCCTCGACAGGACTAGTCCCCGATGAGCAGTTCTTC. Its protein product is CASSASTGLVPDEQFF.